This entry describes one T cell receptor beta chain. Antigen specificity is unknown. These data belong to a study of cytomegalovirus exposure and HLA in healthy donors. Broader study findings: The study assumed roughly uniform donor sequencing depth for presence/absence analyses. The authors listed 150 or so TCR beta chains as cytomegalovirus-associated. In an earlier analysis, most TCR beta V segments were productive about 87% or about 30% of the time. Reports credit the classifier with highly specific, highly sensitive diagnosis of cytomegalovirus status.

PCR involved 60 Vbeta and 13 Jbeta primers. Measured with immunoSEQ multiplex PCR; TCRdb has only the in-frame clones, and not every one. The table includes around 110,000 clones, about four fifths detected once. The CDR3 loop spans 16 amino acids. The V and J ends lost 4 bases and 4 bases respectively, with 18 bases between them. Germline CDR1 is MGHRA and CDR2 is YSYEKL. The sample comprised PBMCs. This rearrangement joins TRBV4-1 to TRBJ2-3; possibly TRBD2 for D (6 bases). The clonotype was recovered from a woman in her forties or fifties in good health and CMV-seropositive. DNA for the CDR3: TGCGCCAGCAGCCGTCCCGTGGAGGGTTGGGCAGATACGCAGTATTTT. Protein: CASSRPVEGWADTQYF.